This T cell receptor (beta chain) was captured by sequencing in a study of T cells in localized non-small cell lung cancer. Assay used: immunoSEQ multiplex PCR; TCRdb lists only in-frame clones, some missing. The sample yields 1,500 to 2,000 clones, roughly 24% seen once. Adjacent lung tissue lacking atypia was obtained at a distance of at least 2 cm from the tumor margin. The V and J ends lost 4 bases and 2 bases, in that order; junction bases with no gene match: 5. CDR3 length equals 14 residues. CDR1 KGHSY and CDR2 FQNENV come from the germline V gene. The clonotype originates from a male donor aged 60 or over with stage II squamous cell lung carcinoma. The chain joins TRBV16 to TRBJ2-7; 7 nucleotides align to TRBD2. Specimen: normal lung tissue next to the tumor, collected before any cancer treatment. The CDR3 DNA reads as TGTGCCAGCAGCCCTGGGAGGGATCCCTACGAGCAGTACTTC. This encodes CASSPGRDPYEQYF. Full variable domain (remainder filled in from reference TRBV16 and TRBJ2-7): GEEVAQTPKHLVRGEGQKAKLYCAPIKGHSYVFWYQQVLKNEFKFLISFQNENVFDETGMPKERFSAKCLPNSPCSLEIQATKLEDSAVYFCASSPGRDPYEQYFGPGTRLTVT.